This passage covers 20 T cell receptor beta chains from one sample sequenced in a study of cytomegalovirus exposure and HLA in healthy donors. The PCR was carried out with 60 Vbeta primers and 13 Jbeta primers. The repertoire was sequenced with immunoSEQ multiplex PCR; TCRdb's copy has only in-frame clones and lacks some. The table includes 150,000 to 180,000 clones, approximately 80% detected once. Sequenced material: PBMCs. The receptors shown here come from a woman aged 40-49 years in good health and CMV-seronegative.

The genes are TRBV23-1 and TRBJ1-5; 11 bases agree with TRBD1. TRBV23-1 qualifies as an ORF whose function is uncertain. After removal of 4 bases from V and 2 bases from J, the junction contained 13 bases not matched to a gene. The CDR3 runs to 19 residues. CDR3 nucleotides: TGCGCCAGCAGTCCAGGGGGACAGGGGGTTCATAAGGGCAATCAGCCCCAGCATTTT. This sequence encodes CASSPGGQGVHKGNQPQHF.

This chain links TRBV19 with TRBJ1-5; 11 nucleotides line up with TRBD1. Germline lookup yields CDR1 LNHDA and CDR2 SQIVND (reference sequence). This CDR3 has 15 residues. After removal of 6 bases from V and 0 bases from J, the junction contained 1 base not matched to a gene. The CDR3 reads CASSGTGGSNQPQHF. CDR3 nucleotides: TGTGCCAGTAGCGGGACAGGGGGTAGCAATCAGCCCCAGCATTTT.

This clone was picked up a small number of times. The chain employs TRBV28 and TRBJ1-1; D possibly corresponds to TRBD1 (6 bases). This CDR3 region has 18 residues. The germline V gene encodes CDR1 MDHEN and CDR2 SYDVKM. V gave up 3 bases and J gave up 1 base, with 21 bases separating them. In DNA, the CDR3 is TGTGCCAGCAGTTTGTGGGTCGGTTCGGACAGCAAGAACACTGAAGCTTTCTTT. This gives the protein CASSLWVGSDSKNTEAFF.

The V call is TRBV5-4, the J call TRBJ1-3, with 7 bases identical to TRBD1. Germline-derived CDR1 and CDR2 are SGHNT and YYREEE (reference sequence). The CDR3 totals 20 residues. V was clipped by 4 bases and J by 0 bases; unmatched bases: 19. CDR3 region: CASSRFGQDDVPSSGNTIYF. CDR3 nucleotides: TGTGCCAGCAGCCGATTCGGACAGGACGACGTACCTAGCTCTGGAAACACCATATATTTT.

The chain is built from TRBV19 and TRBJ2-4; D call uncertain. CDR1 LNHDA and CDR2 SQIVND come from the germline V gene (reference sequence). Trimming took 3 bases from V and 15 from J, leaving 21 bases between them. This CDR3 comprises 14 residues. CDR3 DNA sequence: TGTGCCAGTAGTATGTCCTCGTCCTCACACCATCCGTACTTC. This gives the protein CASSMSSSSHHPYF.

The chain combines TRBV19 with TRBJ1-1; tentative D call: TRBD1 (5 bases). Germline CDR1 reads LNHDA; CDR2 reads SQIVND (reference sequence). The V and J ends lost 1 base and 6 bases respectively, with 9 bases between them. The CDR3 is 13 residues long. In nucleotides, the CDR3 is TGTGCCAGTAGTATAGCCAGGGCAGCTGAAGCTTTCTTT. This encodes CASSIARAAEAFF.

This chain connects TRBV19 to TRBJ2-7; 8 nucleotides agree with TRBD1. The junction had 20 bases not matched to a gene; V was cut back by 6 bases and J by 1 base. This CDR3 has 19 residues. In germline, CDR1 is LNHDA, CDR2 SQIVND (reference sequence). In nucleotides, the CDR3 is TGTGCCAGTAGATACCAGGCCGGGACAGGTAAAGCTTGGTCCTACGAGCAGTACTTC. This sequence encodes CASRYQAGTGKAWSYEQYF.

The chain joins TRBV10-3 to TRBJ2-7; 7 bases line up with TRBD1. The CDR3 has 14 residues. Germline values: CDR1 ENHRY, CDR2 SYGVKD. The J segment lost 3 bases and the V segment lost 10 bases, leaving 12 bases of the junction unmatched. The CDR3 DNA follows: TGTGCCACTAGAAACCGGGACAGTTTCTACGAGCAGTACTTC. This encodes CATRNRDSFYEQYF.

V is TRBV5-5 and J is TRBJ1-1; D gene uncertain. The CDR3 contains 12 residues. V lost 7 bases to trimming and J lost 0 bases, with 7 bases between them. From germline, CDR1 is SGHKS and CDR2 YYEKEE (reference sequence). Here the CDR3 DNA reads TGTGCCAGCTGGAGGTTGAACACTGAAGCTTTCTTT. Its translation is CASWRLNTEAFF.

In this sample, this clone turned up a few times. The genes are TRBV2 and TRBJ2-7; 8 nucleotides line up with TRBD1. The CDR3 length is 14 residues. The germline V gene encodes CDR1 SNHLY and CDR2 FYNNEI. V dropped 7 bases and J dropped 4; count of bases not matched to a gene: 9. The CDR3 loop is CASKLYRGDYEQYF. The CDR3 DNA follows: TGTGCCAGCAAATTATACAGGGGGGATTACGAGCAGTACTTC.

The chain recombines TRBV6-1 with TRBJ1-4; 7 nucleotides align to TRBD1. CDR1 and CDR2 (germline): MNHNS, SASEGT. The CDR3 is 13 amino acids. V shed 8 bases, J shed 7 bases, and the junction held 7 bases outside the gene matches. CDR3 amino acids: CASADRTGEKLFF. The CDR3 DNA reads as TGTGCCAGCGCGGACAGGACGGGTGAAAAACTGTTTTTT.

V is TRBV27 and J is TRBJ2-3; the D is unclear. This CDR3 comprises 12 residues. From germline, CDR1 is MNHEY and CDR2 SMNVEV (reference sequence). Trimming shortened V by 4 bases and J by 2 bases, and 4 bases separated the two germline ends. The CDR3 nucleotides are TGTGCCAGCAGTTACAACACAGATACGCAGTATTTT. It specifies CASSYNTDTQYF.

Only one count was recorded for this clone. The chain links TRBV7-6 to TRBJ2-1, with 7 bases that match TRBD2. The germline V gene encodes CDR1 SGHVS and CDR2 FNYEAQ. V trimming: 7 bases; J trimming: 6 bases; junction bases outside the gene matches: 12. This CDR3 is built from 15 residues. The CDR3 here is CASTGGAGALNEQFF. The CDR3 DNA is TGTGCCAGCACCGGAGGGGCGGGAGCGCTCAATGAGCAGTTCTTC.

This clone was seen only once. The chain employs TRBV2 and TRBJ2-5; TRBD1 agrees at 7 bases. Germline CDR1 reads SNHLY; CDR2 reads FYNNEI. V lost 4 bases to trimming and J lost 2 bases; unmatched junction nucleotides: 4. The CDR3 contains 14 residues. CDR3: CASSGDRVQETQYF. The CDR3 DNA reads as TGTGCCAGCAGTGGCGACAGGGTACAAGAGACCCAGTACTTC.

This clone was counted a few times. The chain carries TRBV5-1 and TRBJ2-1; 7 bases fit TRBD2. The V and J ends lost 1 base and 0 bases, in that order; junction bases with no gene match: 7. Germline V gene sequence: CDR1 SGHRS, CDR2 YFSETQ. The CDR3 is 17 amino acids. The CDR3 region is CASSLRSGASSYNEQFF. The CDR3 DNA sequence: TGCGCCAGCAGCTTGAGAAGCGGGGCGAGCTCCTACAATGAGCAGTTCTTC.

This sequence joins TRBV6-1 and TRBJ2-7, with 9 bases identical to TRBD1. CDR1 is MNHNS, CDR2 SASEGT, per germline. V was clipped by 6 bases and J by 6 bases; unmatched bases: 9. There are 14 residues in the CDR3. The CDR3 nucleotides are TGTGCCAGCAGCCACCGGGGACAGGGTTCCGAGCAGTACTTC. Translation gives CASSHRGQGSEQYF.

This CDR3 is CASRLTGGINEQFF. CDR3 nucleotides: TGTGCCAGCAGGCTAACGGGAGGGATCAATGAGCAGTTCTTC. This rearrangement joins TRBV2 to TRBJ2-1; 8 bases are a match to TRBD2. J gave up 6 bases and V 6 bases, and 7 bases lay outside the gene matches. This CDR3 comprises 14 residues. Germline CDR1 SNHLY, CDR2 FYNNEI.

CDR3 bases: TGCAGCGTTGCGGTTCCGGGATACGAGCAGTACTTC. It codes for CSVAVPGYEQYF. The rearrangement joins TRBV29-1 to TRBJ2-7, with D possibly TRBD2 on 5 matching bases. The CDR3 length is 12 residues. Germline CDR1 and CDR2: SQVTM and ANQGSEA. Trimming took 4 bases from V and 4 from J, leaving 11 bases between them.

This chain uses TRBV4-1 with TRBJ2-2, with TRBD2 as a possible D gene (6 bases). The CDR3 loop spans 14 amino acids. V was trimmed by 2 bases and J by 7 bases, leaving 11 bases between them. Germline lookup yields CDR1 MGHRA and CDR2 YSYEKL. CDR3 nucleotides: TGCGCCAGCAGCCAAACCGGAGCGGGCGGGGAGCTGTTTTTT. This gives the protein CASSQTGAGGELFF.

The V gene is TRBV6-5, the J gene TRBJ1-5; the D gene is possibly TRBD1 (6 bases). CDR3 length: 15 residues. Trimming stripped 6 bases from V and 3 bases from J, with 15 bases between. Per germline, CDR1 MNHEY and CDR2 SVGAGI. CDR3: CASSRLTGLNQPQHF. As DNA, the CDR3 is TGTGCCAGCAGCCGATTGACAGGACTCAATCAGCCCCAGCATTTT.